The 17 T cell receptor beta chains below come from one sample, sequenced in a study of blood T cells in healthy people across ages. It was with a sample-barcoded 5' primer and a J-beta primer mix that a second PCR of about 6 to 12 cycles was run. TCRdb reprocessed the 5' RACE reads via MiXCR and lists one record per CDR3 protein. The sample lists 800,000 to 950,000 distinct CDR3 sequences; 25% to 30% were seen once. These data were also filed under a second study, of T cells of mothers and their children.

Sequenced sample: blood. The receptors were gathered from a middle-aged woman in good health.

This clonotype was observed a handful of times. The chain has TRBV5-5 and TRBJ1-4, with a tentative D call TRBD1 (6 bases). CDR1 and CDR2 from the germline V gene are SGHKS and YYEKEE (reference sequence). V lost 0 bases, J lost 7 bases, and 16 bases lay in between. The CDR3 extends over 16 amino acids. The CDR3 region is CASSLGFGGRIEKLFF. CDR3 sequence (DNA): TGTGCCAGCAGCTTGGGGTTCGGGGGGCGAATTGAAAAACTGTTTTTT.

This clonotype was observed many times. This chain links TRBV6-4 with TRBJ2-2, with 7 bases aligning to TRBD1. There are 14 residues in the CDR3. Germline lookup yields CDR1 MRHNA and CDR2 SNTAGT. V lost 4 bases to trimming and J lost 1 base; unmatched junction nucleotides: 0. CDR3 DNA: TGTGCCAGCAGTGGGACAGGGAACACCGGGGAGCTGTTTTTT. Translation: CASSGTGNTGELFF.

V gene TRBV19 combines with J gene TRBJ1-2; D unresolved. V dropped 3 bases and J dropped 6 bases, with 17 bases sitting between them. The CDR3 runs 15 residues. Germline V gene data show CDR1 as LNHDA and CDR2 as SQIVND (reference sequence). The chain's CDR3 is CASSIGRSEFDGYTF. In DNA form, the CDR3 reads TGTGCCAGTAGTATCGGCAGATCTGAATTTGATGGCTACACCTTC.

This clonotype was recorded many times. The rearrangement uses TRBV27 and TRBJ2-7; no firm D call. The germline V and J ends were trimmed by 1 base and 6 bases, with 4 bases remaining between them. Per the germline V gene, CDR1 is MNHEY and CDR2 is SMNVEV (reference sequence). CDR3 length equals 11 residues. The CDR3 nucleotides read TGTGCCAGCAGTTTATACGGCGAGCAGTACTTC. As protein: CASSLYGEQYF.

Note on this clonotype: The junction shows a germline mismatch at one end, possibly a read error. The rearrangement uses TRBV20-1 and TRBJ2-6; TRBD1 agrees at 7 bases. CDR3 size: 18 residues. Looked up from germline, CDR1 is DFQATT and CDR2 is SNEGSKA (reference sequence). Here the CDR3 DNA reads TGCAGTGCTAGAGGTCGGACAGGCGATACCTCTGGGGCCAACGTCCGGACTTTC. Translated: CSARGRTGDTSGANVRTF.

This clonotype appeared a few times. J is TRBJ2-1 and V is TRBV6-5; weak D call: TRBD2 (6 bases). The CDR3 covers 18 residues. Trimming removed 0 bases at V and 1 base at J, with 16 bases between. From germline, CDR1 is MNHEY and CDR2 SVGAGI. For the CDR3, the DNA is TGTGCCAGCAGTTACTCTATTGGGGGGAGCAGTTCCTACAATGAGCAGTTCTTC. This encodes CASSYSIGGSSSYNEQFF.

This clonotype was detected only a few times. V is TRBV7-2 and J is TRBJ1-4, with 10 positions matching TRBD1. With 5 bases clipped from V and 8 bases from J, the junction kept 11 bases outside the gene matches. This CDR3 is 16 amino acids long. Germline CDR1 is SGHTA and CDR2 is FQGNSA. As DNA, the CDR3 is TGTGCCAGCAGCCCAAGGGGGGGACAGGGGCCCGAAAAACTGTTTTTT. Protein: CASSPRGGQGPEKLFF. Drawing the rest from reference TRBV7-2 and TRBJ1-4, the complete variable domain is GAGVSQSPSNKVTEKGKDVELRCDPISGHTALYWYRQSLGQGLEFLIYFQGNSAPDKSGLPSDRFSAERTGGSVSTLTIQRTQQEDSAVYLCASSPRGGQGPEKLFFGSGTQLSVL.

This clonotype has a single count. The V and J genes are TRBV4-1 and TRBJ2-7; 9 bases are a match to TRBD1. Germline V gene sequence: CDR1 MGHRA, CDR2 YSYEKL. The CDR3 totals 14 residues. J lost 3 bases, V lost 3 bases, and 3 bases had no gene match. CDR3 sequence: CASSHTTGGYEQYF. The CDR3 region has the DNA TGCGCCAGCAGCCATACGACAGGGGGCTACGAGCAGTACTTC.

This clonotype was counted at least ten times. This chain joins TRBV7-2 and TRBJ2-5; TRBD2 aligns across 10 bases. V lost 1 base, J lost 3 bases, and 5 bases stayed unmatched. The germline V gene has CDR1 SGHTA and CDR2 FQGNSA. The CDR3 is 16 residues long. The CDR3 here is CASSLGILAGEETQYF. CDR3 DNA sequence: TGTGCCAGCAGCTTAGGTATCCTAGCGGGGGAAGAGACCCAGTACTTC.

In this sample, this clonotype turned up many times. The CDR3 DNA sequence: TGTGCCAGCTCACCAGGGGGACAAAGTAACTATGGCTACACCTTC. It encodes CASSPGGQSNYGYTF. The gene calls are TRBV18 and TRBJ1-2; D perhaps matches TRBD1 (6 bases). The V gene lost 2 bases and the J gene lost 1 base, with 11 bases spanning the gap. Germline V gene lookup returns CDR1 KGHSH and CDR2 LQKENI. This CDR3 is 15 amino acids long. Drawing the rest from reference TRBV18 and TRBJ1-2, the complete variable domain is NAGVMQNPRHLVRRRGQEARLRCSPMKGHSHVYWYRQLPEEGLKFMVYLQKENIIDESGMPKERFSAEFPKEGPSILRIQQVVRGDSAAYFCASSPGGQSNYGYTFGSGTRLTVV.

This chain links TRBV30 with TRBJ2-5, with 7 nucleotides matching TRBD2. V trimming: 0 bases; J trimming: 5 bases; junction bases outside the gene matches: 6. From germline, CDR1 is GTSNPN and CDR2 SVGIG (reference sequence). This CDR3 has 14 residues. DNA for the CDR3: TGTGCCTGGAGTGTACTCGGGGGGTTTGAGACCCAGTACTTC. Translation: CAWSVLGGFETQYF.

Notes on this clonotype: An end of the junction does not agree with germline; a read error may underlie this. The genes are TRBV2 and TRBJ2-4; a weak D match, TRBD1 (6 bases). CDR1 is SNHLY and CDR2 is FYNNEI in the germline V gene. The CDR3 runs 14 residues. For the CDR3, the DNA is TGTGCCAGCAGGGAAGAGGGGGTCAAAGACATTCAGTACTTC. It yields the protein CASREEGVKDIQYF.

The J gene is TRBJ2-7, the V gene TRBV20-1; D might be TRBD1 (7 bases). Germline lookup yields CDR1 DFQATT and CDR2 SNEGSKA (reference sequence). CDR3 size: 13 residues. Trimming left V 3 bases short and J 4 bases short, with 13 bases between. CDR3 sequence reads: CSASRDSGYEQYF. CDR3 sequence (DNA): TGCAGTGCTAGTCGGGACAGCGGGTACGAGCAGTACTTC.

This clonotype occurred once. The chain uses TRBV12-3 or TRBV12-4 and TRBJ2-3; TRBD2 might be the D (7 bases). The V and J ends lost 7 bases and 4 bases respectively, with 18 bases between them. CDR3 length: 15 amino acids. CDR3 protein: CASTWGGVSADTQYF. The CDR3 DNA reads TGTGCCAGCACTTGGGGGGGCGTGAGCGCAGATACGCAGTATTTT.

Comments on this clonotype: One base away lies a much larger clone, so this may be a sequencing read error. This chain joins TRBV28 and TRBJ1-5, with D maybe TRBD1 (5 bases). CDR1 MDHEN and CDR2 SYDVKM come from the germline V gene. The CDR3 spans 13 residues. V was cut by 11 bases and J by 11 bases, with 22 bases left in between. The CDR3 sequence: CAGCSGMGRAQHF. In DNA, the CDR3 is TGTGCCGGCTGCTCTGGGATGGGGCGAGCCCAGCATTTT.

In its sample, this clonotype was seen a few times. The V and J genes are TRBV6-5 and TRBJ2-2; D unresolved. This CDR3 spans 13 amino acids. V was trimmed by 7 bases and J by 4 bases, leaving 10 bases between them. Germline V gives CDR1 MNHEY, CDR2 SVGAGI. CDR3 bases: TGTGCCAGCACCCGACCCGCCACCGGGGAGCTGTTTTTT. Translation: CASTRPATGELFF.

This clonotype turned up a few times. This chain joins TRBV7-8 and TRBJ2-1; 10 nucleotides agree with TRBD2. CDR1 and CDR2 (germline): SGHVS, FQNEAQ. V shed 4 bases and J 5 bases; nucleotides not matched to a gene: 5. The CDR3 runs 15 residues. The CDR3 sequence: CASSSSGGADNEQFF. The DNA for the CDR3 is TGTGCCAGCAGCTCCAGCGGGGGGGCCGACAATGAGCAGTTCTTC. Full variable domain (missing parts from reference TRBV7-8 and TRBJ2-1): GAGVSQSPRYKVAKRGQDVALRCDPISGHVSLFWYQQALGQGPEFLTYFQNEAQLDKSGLPSDRFFAERPEGSVSTLKIQRTQQEDSAVYLCASSSSGGADNEQFFGPGTRLTVL.